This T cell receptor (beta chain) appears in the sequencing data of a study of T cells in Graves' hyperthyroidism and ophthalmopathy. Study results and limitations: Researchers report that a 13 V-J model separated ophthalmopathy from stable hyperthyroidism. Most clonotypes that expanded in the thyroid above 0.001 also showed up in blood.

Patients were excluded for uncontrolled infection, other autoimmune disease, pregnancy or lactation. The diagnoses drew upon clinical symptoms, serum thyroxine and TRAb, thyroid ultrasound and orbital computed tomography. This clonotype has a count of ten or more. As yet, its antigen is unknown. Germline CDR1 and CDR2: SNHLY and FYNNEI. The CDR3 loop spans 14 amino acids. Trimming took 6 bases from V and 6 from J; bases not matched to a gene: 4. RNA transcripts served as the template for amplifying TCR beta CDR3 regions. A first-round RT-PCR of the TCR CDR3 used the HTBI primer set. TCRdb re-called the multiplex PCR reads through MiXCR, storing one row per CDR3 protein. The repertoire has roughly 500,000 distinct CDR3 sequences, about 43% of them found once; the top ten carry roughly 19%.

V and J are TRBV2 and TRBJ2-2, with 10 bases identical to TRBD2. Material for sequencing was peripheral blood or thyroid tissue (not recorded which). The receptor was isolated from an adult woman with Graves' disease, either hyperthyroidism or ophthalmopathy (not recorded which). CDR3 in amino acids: CASRASGSPGELFF. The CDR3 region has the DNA TGTGCCAGCAGAGCTAGCGGGAGTCCCGGGGAGCTGTTTTTT.